The 30 T cell receptor beta chains given below trace back to one sample, sequenced in a study of blood T cell repertoires in COVID-19. The protocol was immunoSEQ multiplex PCR, while the TCRdb copy is restricted to in-frame clones and leaves out a portion. Among 150,000 to 200,000 clones listed, 79% were seen once. The source material was peripheral blood. Receptors originate from a man in his 60s with active or convalescent COVID-19.

The chain carries TRBV11-1 and TRBJ2-1, with 9 nucleotides matching TRBD2. Germline CDR1 and CDR2: SGHAT and FQDESV (reference sequence). V shed 3 bases, J shed 9 bases, and the junction held 9 bases outside the gene matches. This CDR3 has 15 residues. Here the CDR3 reads CASSLKAGGGVEQFF. The DNA of the CDR3 is TGTGCCAGCAGCTTGAAAGCGGGAGGTGGGGTTGAGCAGTTCTTC.

The count of this clone is one. The V gene is TRBV28, the J gene TRBJ2-5; 9 bases match TRBD1. CDR3 size: 14 residues. From germline, CDR1 is MDHEN and CDR2 SYDVKM. The J segment lost 5 bases and the V segment lost 6 bases, leaving 7 bases of the junction unmatched. In nucleotides, the CDR3 is TGTGCCAGCAGGCCGACAGGGGGGACGGAGACCCAGTACTTC. Protein product: CASRPTGGTETQYF.

A few counts support this clone. The chain uses TRBV5-1 and TRBJ2-5; 11 positions match TRBD1. CDR1 SGHRS and CDR2 YFSETQ come from the germline V gene. Unmatched junction bases numbered 8, after V lost 4 bases and J lost 3 bases. The CDR3 consists of 16 residues. The chain's CDR3 is CASSRGQGAREETQYF. CDR3 DNA: TGCGCCAGCAGCCGTGGACAGGGGGCGAGGGAAGAGACCCAGTACTTC.

The chain links TRBV7-9 to TRBJ1-2, with 7 bases that match TRBD1. CDR1 and CDR2 from the germline V gene are SEHNR and FQNEAQ (reference sequence). CDR3 length equals 14 residues. V dropped 5 bases and J dropped 6; count of bases not matched to a gene: 9. CDR3 sequence reads: CASSTWTGENGYTF. The CDR3, as DNA: TGTGCCAGCAGCACTTGGACAGGCGAGAATGGCTACACCTTC.

V is TRBV2 and J is TRBJ2-7; TRBD2 aligns across 11 bases. The CDR3 runs 14 residues. Germline CDR1 is SNHLY and CDR2 is FYNNEI. The V and J ends lost 6 bases and 7 bases, in that order; junction bases with no gene match: 8. CDR3 sequence (DNA): TGTGCCAGCAGGGTAGCGGGAGGGCCACTGGAGCAGTACTTC. Translated, it gives CASRVAGGPLEQYF.

The chain is built from TRBV5-4 and TRBJ2-3, with 13 bases identical to TRBD2. V shed 6 bases, J shed 4 bases, and the junction held 11 bases outside the gene matches. The CDR3 totals 17 residues. The germline CDR1 and CDR2 sequences are SGHNT and YYREEE (reference sequence). CDR3 in DNA: TGTGCCAGCACCCTGGGGGGACTAGCGGGAAGGGCAGATACGCAGTATTTT. Protein: CASTLGGLAGRADTQYF.

The CDR3, as DNA: TGTGCCAGCAGTTCCCCGGGACAGGGTACTTTCTACGAGCAGTACTTC. Translating it yields CASSSPGQGTFYEQYF. This chain uses TRBV6-6 with TRBJ2-7; 9 positions match TRBD1. The CDR3 has 16 residues. Trimming at V came to 4 bases and at J to 3 bases, leaving 10 bases not matched to a gene. Per germline, CDR1 MNHNY and CDR2 SVGAGI (reference sequence).

This clone was seen a handful of times. The V gene is TRBV28, the J gene TRBJ1-1, with 8 positions matching TRBD1. CDR3 length: 18 amino acids. The germline gives CDR1 MDHEN, CDR2 SYDVKM. J lost 2 bases, V lost 6 bases, and 17 bases had no gene match. Written as DNA, the CDR3 is TGTGCCAGCAGACTACTCCGGACCAAGGGACAGGAAAACACTGAAGCTTTCTTT. Its protein is CASRLLRTKGQENTEAFF.

The V call is TRBV18, the J call TRBJ2-5; 8 nucleotides agree with TRBD2. Germline assignment: CDR1 KGHSH and CDR2 LQKENI. Trimming removed 3 bases from V and 0 bases from J; junction bases left unmatched: 3. This CDR3 is built from 15 residues. DNA of the CDR3: TGTGCCAGCTCACCTCCACTAGCGGACCAAGAGACCCAGTACTTC. Protein: CASSPPLADQETQYF.

V and J are TRBV7-9 and TRBJ1-2, with 7 bases lining up with TRBD1. Germline loops: CDR1 SEHNR, CDR2 FQNEAQ (reference sequence). The ends lost 5 bases at V and 4 bases at J; junction bases unmatched: 10. The CDR3 covers 15 residues. The CDR3 DNA is TGTGCCAGCAGCCTGGCTCGACAGGGCGTCTATGGCTACACCTTC. Its translation is CASSLARQGVYGYTF.

The chain combines TRBV9 with TRBJ1-1, with D perhaps matching TRBD1 (6 bases). The V end lost 2 bases, the J end lost 10 bases, and 15 bases lay between the germline ends. Germline-derived CDR1 and CDR2 are SGDLS and YYNGEE. The CDR3 extends over 13 amino acids. Here the CDR3 reads CASSVGHSRGAFF. The CDR3 nucleotides read TGTGCCAGCAGCGTGGGACATTCCAGGGGAGCTTTCTTT.

V and J are TRBV29-1 and TRBJ2-3; D uncertain. Trimming left V 7 bases short and J 3 bases short, with 17 bases between. The CDR3 consists of 14 residues. The V gene's germline CDR1 is SQVTM and CDR2 ANQGSEA. The CDR3 spells CSAPTAGYTDTQYF. The CDR3 nucleotides read TGCAGCGCTCCCACGGCAGGTTATACAGATACGCAGTATTTT.

The chain combines TRBV28 with TRBJ2-6; the D gene is possibly TRBD2 (5 bases). With 7 bases removed from V and 4 bases from J, the gap between germline ends came to 8 bases. In germline, CDR1 is MDHEN, CDR2 SYDVKM. The CDR3 contains 13 residues. CDR3 residues: CASIEGGANVLTF. In nucleotides, the CDR3 is TGTGCCAGCATCGAGGGCGGGGCCAACGTCCTGACTTTC. The full variable domain, completed using reference TRBV28 and TRBJ2-6, is DVKVTQSSRYLVKRTGEKVFLECVQDMDHENMFWYRQDPGLGLRLIYFSYDVKMKEKGDIPEGYSVSREKKERFSLILESASTNQTSMYLCASIEGGANVLTFGAGSRLTVL.

This chain uses TRBV19 with TRBJ1-5, with 7 bases fitting TRBD1. CDR3 length equals 14 residues. Looked up from germline, CDR1 is LNHDA and CDR2 is SQIVND (reference sequence). Unmatched junction bases numbered 7, after V lost 5 bases and J lost 6 bases. This CDR3 reads CASSQRQGPQPQHF. Here the CDR3 DNA reads TGTGCCAGTAGTCAAAGACAGGGCCCTCAGCCCCAGCATTTT.

V gene TRBV7-3 combines with J gene TRBJ2-7, with D possibly being TRBD2 (6 bases). The V and J ends lost 5 bases and 7 bases respectively, with 9 bases between them. The V gene's germline CDR1 is SGHTA and CDR2 FQGTGA. This CDR3 is built from 11 residues. The CDR3 reads CASSDGGEQYF. CDR3 nucleotides: TGTGCCAGCAGCGATGGGGGGGAGCAGTACTTC. Drawing the rest from reference TRBV7-3 and TRBJ2-7, the complete variable domain is GAGVSQTPSNKVTEKGKYVELRCDPISGHTALYWYRQSLGQGPEFLIYFQGTGAADDSGLPNDRFFAVRPEGSVSTLKIQRTERGDSAVYLCASSDGGEQYFGPGTRLTVT.

The J gene is TRBJ1-5, the V gene TRBV19; D is uncertain. The CDR3 is 16 residues long. V lost 6 bases to trimming and J lost 1 base, with 16 bases between them. Germline V lookup: CDR1 LNHDA, CDR2 SQIVND (reference sequence). Written as DNA, the CDR3 is TGTGCCAGTAGCCCGTCGTCGGGGAGGAGCAATCAGCCCCAGCATTTT. Its translation: CASSPSSGRSNQPQHF.

This clone was recorded once. The identical CDR3 is also encoded by other nucleotide sequences in the sample. This sequence joins TRBV27 and TRBJ1-4; the match to TRBD1 covers 7 bases. Germline CDR1 MNHEY, CDR2 SMNVEV (reference sequence). The V and J ends lost 3 bases and 8 bases, in that order; junction bases with no gene match: 3. This CDR3 is built from 13 residues. CDR3 bases: TGTGCCAGCAGTTTGGCAGGGGGAGAAAAACTGTTTTTT. This codes for CASSLAGGEKLFF. The whole variable domain, filled in from reference TRBV27 and TRBJ1-4, reads EAQVTQNPRYLITVTGKKLTVTCSQNMNHEYMSWYRQDPGLGLRQIYYSMNVEVTDKGDVPEGYKVSRKEKRNFPLILESPSPNQTSLYFCASSLAGGEKLFFGSGTQLSVL.

V and J are TRBV4-1 and TRBJ2-5; the match to TRBD2 covers 7 bases. Germline V gene lookup returns CDR1 MGHRA and CDR2 YSYEKL. V shed 1 base and J 5 bases; nucleotides not matched to a gene: 13. The CDR3 loop spans 17 amino acids. This chain's CDR3 is CASSQVAGTISRETQYF. Here the CDR3 DNA reads TGCGCCAGCAGCCAAGTCGCCGGGACTATCTCTCGGGAGACCCAGTACTTC.

The V gene is TRBV3-1 (or the pseudogene TRBV3-2), the J gene TRBJ1-4; D unresolved. Germline loops: CDR1 LGHDT, CDR2 YNNKEL (reference sequence). V lost 3 bases and J lost 5, with 16 bases in between. The CDR3 sequence is 16 residues long. CDR3 region: CASSQLGSSLNEKLFF. As DNA, the CDR3 is TGTGCCAGCAGCCAGCTTGGGAGCTCCCTCAATGAAAAACTGTTTTTT.

The rearrangement links TRBV7-9 to TRBJ2-7, with D possibly being TRBD2 (5 bases). The germline V and J ends were trimmed by 3 bases and 6 bases, with 9 bases remaining between them. The germline CDR1 and CDR2 sequences are SEHNR and FQNEAQ (reference sequence). CDR3 length equals 12 residues. In DNA form, the CDR3 reads TGTGCCAGCAGCTTCACCACTAGCGAGCAGTACTTC. Amino acid sequence: CASSFTTSEQYF.

This clone was seen just once. The chain uses TRBV7-2 and TRBJ2-7; 13 nucleotides agree with TRBD2. The CDR3 runs to 18 residues. The V and J ends lost 5 bases and 5 bases, in that order; junction bases with no gene match: 15. Germline CDR1 is SGHTA and CDR2 is FQGNSA. CDR3 sequence (DNA): TGTGCCAGCAGCGCGGGACTAGCGGGAACATCCCAGAAGGACGAGCAGTACTTC. Protein sequence: CASSAGLAGTSQKDEQYF.

CDR3 region: CASSVGEGTREQYF. The DNA for the CDR3 is TGTGCCAGCAGCGTAGGCGAGGGAACGCGAGAGCAGTACTTC. The rearrangement links TRBV9 to TRBJ2-7; weak D call: TRBD2 (5 bases). CDR3 length: 14 amino acids. V lost 0 bases and J 7 bases, leaving 14 bases between the germline ends. From germline, CDR1 is SGDLS and CDR2 YYNGEE.

This chain connects TRBV19 to TRBJ2-3; 10 nucleotides line up with TRBD1. The junction had 5 bases not matched to a gene; V was cut back by 1 base and J by 4 bases. The V gene's germline CDR1 is LNHDA and CDR2 SQIVND (reference sequence). The CDR3 contains 16 residues. CDR3 in amino acids: CASSIAWTGGPDTQYF. CDR3 bases: TGTGCCAGTAGTATAGCTTGGACAGGGGGGCCAGATACGCAGTATTTT.

The genes are TRBV18 and TRBJ2-2, with a weak D call TRBD2 (6 bases). Germline V gene lookup returns CDR1 KGHSH and CDR2 LQKENI. V lost 2 bases, J lost 7 bases, and 20 bases lay in between. CDR3 size: 17 residues. CDR3 nucleotide sequence: TGTGCCAGCTCACCAGGCCAGCGGGCGACTCCGGGCGGGGAGCTGTTTTTT. As protein: CASSPGQRATPGGELFF.

The chain has TRBV5-1 and TRBJ2-1, with TRBD1 matching 7 bases. The CDR3 is 13 amino acids. CDR1 SGHRS and CDR2 YFSETQ come from the germline V gene. The V and J ends lost 4 bases and 8 bases, in that order; junction bases with no gene match: 6. CDR3 sequence (DNA): TGCGCCAGCAGCAGAAACAGGGGAGATGAGCAGTTCTTC. Protein sequence: CASSRNRGDEQFF.

The genes are TRBV6-5 and TRBJ1-5; D is undetermined. The CDR3 is made up of 15 amino acids. Germline CDR1 is MNHEY and CDR2 is SVGAGI. Trimming removed 5 bases at V and 2 bases at J, with 13 bases between. The CDR3 is CASSITYTGNQPQHF. Here the CDR3 DNA reads TGTGCCAGCAGTATTACGTATACGGGCAATCAGCCCCAGCATTTT.

V usage is TRBV20-1 and J usage is TRBJ1-4, with D maybe TRBD1 (5 bases). V lost 7 bases, J lost 6 bases, and 9 bases lay in between. This CDR3 comprises 11 residues. Germline V gene lookup returns CDR1 DFQATT and CDR2 SNEGSKA (reference sequence). Written as DNA, the CDR3 is TGCAGTGTCGGGGGGGATGAAAAACTGTTTTTT. This translates into CSVGGDEKLFF.

The chain carries TRBV6-2 or TRBV6-3 and TRBJ2-3; 10 bases map to TRBD2. The germline V gene has CDR1 MNHEY and CDR2 SVGEGT. V gave up 5 bases and J gave up 5 bases; unmatched junction bases: 7. CDR3 length equals 15 residues. The CDR3, as DNA: TGTGCCAGCAGTGCCCTAGCGGGAGAAAGAGATACGCAGTATTTT. Protein product: CASSALAGERDTQYF.

The CDR3 is CASSLTRTGVGWEYF. The CDR3 nucleotides are TGTGCCAGCTCCCTGACGAGGACAGGGGTTGGTTGGGAGTACTTC. The chain links TRBV18 to TRBJ2-7, with 9 bases identical to TRBD1. CDR3 length equals 15 residues. The V segment lost 6 bases and the J segment 11 bases; nucleotides outside the gene matches: 17. Per germline, CDR1 KGHSH and CDR2 LQKENI. Complete variable domain (other parts from reference TRBV18 and TRBJ2-7): NAGVMQNPRHLVRRRGQEARLRCSPMKGHSHVYWYRQLPEEGLKFMVYLQKENIIDESGMPKERFSAEFPKEGPSILRIQQVVRGDSAAYFCASSLTRTGVGWEYFGPGTRLTVT.

This rearrangement joins TRBV20-1 to TRBJ1-5, with a possible D match to TRBD1 (5 bases). Germline V lookup: CDR1 DFQATT, CDR2 SNEGSKA (reference sequence). The CDR3 contains 15 residues. V lost 6 bases, J lost 2 bases, and 17 bases lay in between. Here the CDR3 reads CSASFPGGGNQPQHF. As DNA, the CDR3 is TGCAGTGCCAGTTTCCCCGGGGGGGGCAATCAGCCCCAGCATTTT.